These T cell receptor beta chains were read from a single sample in a study of glioma-infiltrating T cells. MiXCR was run by TCRdb on the multiplex PCR reads, yielding one entry per CDR3 protein. Among around 140,000 distinct CDR3 sequences listed, more than 35% were seen once. The sample comprised glioma tissue, nonneoplastic brain tissue, or PBMCs (not recorded which). These receptors all stem from a human donor with low-grade glioma or glioblastoma, undergoing nonglioma brain surgery, or in good health (not recorded which). Both conserved end residues are part of each CDR3. Fields, in order: J gene, clone size, V gene, D gene, CDR3 DNA, CDR3 protein. The D gene is left open where the match is weak. Some rows have no size entry. The others give once, few or many, or a class for an expanded clone.

j_gene: TRBJ2-7
abundance: few
v_gene: TRBV27
d_gene: -
CDR3nt: TGTGCCAGCAGTTTATCGCCAGTAGCCTACGAGCAGTACTTC
CDR3aa: CASSLSPVAYEQYF

j_gene: TRBJ1-1
abundance: medium-sized
v_gene: TRBV28
d_gene: -
CDR3nt: TGTGCCAGCAGTTTATGGGCCAAAGTGGCTTTCTTT
CDR3aa: CASSLWAKVAFF

j_gene: TRBJ2-7
abundance: -
v_gene: TRBV15
d_gene: -
CDR3nt: TGTGCCAACAGCAGAGTCGGGGCGCGGAGCTACGAGCAGTACTTC
CDR3aa: CANSRVGARSYEQYF

j_gene: TRBJ2-2
abundance: few
v_gene: TRBV6-1
d_gene: TRBD1
CDR3nt: TGTGCCAGCAGGCCGGGACAGCGGACCGGGGAGCTGTTTTTT
CDR3aa: CASRPGQRTGELFF

j_gene: TRBJ1-2
abundance: few
v_gene: TRBV18
d_gene: -
CDR3nt: TGTGCCAGCTCCGGTGGAGGGAATGGCTACACCTTC
CDR3aa: CASSGGGNGYTF

j_gene: TRBJ2-7
abundance: -
v_gene: TRBV6-2/TRBV6-3
d_gene: TRBD2
CDR3nt: TGTGCCAGCAGTTACGGACTAGCGGAGCAGTACTTC
CDR3aa: CASSYGLAEQYF

j_gene: TRBJ1-1
abundance: many
v_gene: TRBV20-1
d_gene: -
CDR3nt: TGCAGTGCTCCAGGTTTTTGGGGCACTGAAGCTTTCTTT
CDR3aa: CSAPGFWGTEAFF

j_gene: TRBJ2-2
abundance: -
v_gene: TRBV18
d_gene: TRBD2
CDR3nt: TGTGCCAGCTCACTCCAGCGGGGGCACACCGGGGAGCTGTTTTTT
CDR3aa: CASSLQRGHTGELFF

j_gene: TRBJ2-7
abundance: once
v_gene: TRBV6-5
d_gene: -
CDR3nt: TGTGCCAGCAGCGGTACTAGCAGCCTCTACGAGCAGTACTTC
CDR3aa: CASSGTSSLYEQYF

j_gene: TRBJ1-3
abundance: -
v_gene: TRBV6-2/TRBV6-3
d_gene: -
CDR3nt: TGTGCCATCAGAAGAGGGGGAACTGGAAACACCATATATTTT
CDR3aa: CAIRRGGTGNTIYF

j_gene: TRBJ2-1
abundance: -
v_gene: TRBV28
d_gene: TRBD1
CDR3nt: TGTGCCAGCAGTTTAGTTGGGGACAGGGCCTACAATGAGCAGTTCTTC
CDR3aa: CASSLVGDRAYNEQFF

j_gene: TRBJ1-6
abundance: -
v_gene: TRBV20-1
d_gene: TRBD1
CDR3nt: TGCAGTTCCGGGACAGGGAATTCACCCCTCCACTTT
CDR3aa: CSSGTGNSPLHF

j_gene: TRBJ2-5
abundance: once
v_gene: TRBV18
d_gene: -
CDR3nt: TGTGCCAGCTCACCTCCCAGCCAGGGGGAGACCCAGTACTTC
CDR3aa: CASSPPSQGETQYF

j_gene: TRBJ2-7
abundance: many
v_gene: TRBV27
d_gene: TRBD1
CDR3nt: TGTGCCAGCAGTTATGGGACAGGGGAGAACTACGAGCAGTACTTC
CDR3aa: CASSYGTGENYEQYF

j_gene: TRBJ1-6
abundance: -
v_gene: TRBV6-1
d_gene: -
CDR3nt: TGTGCCAGCAGCCCCCTCAGGGGCGATAATTCACCCCTCCACTTT
CDR3aa: CASSPLRGDNSPLHF

j_gene: TRBJ1-1
abundance: -
v_gene: TRBV20-1
d_gene: -
CDR3nt: TGCAGTGCTAGAGATCCCAGGCGTACTGAAGCTTTCTTT
CDR3aa: CSARDPRRTEAFF

j_gene: TRBJ2-7
abundance: few
v_gene: TRBV12-3/TRBV12-4
d_gene: -
CDR3nt: TGTGCCAGCAGTTTAGTCACAACCCTCTACGAGCAGTACTTC
CDR3aa: CASSLVTTLYEQYF

j_gene: TRBJ2-5
abundance: few
v_gene: TRBV4-2
d_gene: -
CDR3nt: TGTGCCAGCAGCGCCCGGGACTCCTCCCAAGAGACCCAGTACTTC
CDR3aa: CASSARDSSQETQYF

j_gene: TRBJ2-1
abundance: few
v_gene: TRBV4-1
d_gene: -
CDR3nt: TGCGCCAGCAGCCAAGTGGGGGCCAGCGATGAGCAGTTCTTC
CDR3aa: CASSQVGASDEQFF

j_gene: TRBJ1-1
abundance: -
v_gene: TRBV6-5
d_gene: -
CDR3nt: TGTGCCAGCAGTTACCCGAGGACGAACACTGAAGCTTTCTTT
CDR3aa: CASSYPRTNTEAFF

j_gene: TRBJ2-3
abundance: few
v_gene: TRBV4-3
d_gene: TRBD1
CDR3nt: TGCGCCAGCAGCCAAGATCTGGGACAGGGCGGTGATACGCAGTATTTT
CDR3aa: CASSQDLGQGGDTQYF

j_gene: TRBJ2-5
abundance: once
v_gene: TRBV20-1
d_gene: TRBD1
CDR3nt: TGCAGTGCTTCTGGGACAGGGGGAATCAATGAGCAGTACTTC
CDR3aa: CSASGTGGINEQYF

j_gene: TRBJ1-1
abundance: -
v_gene: TRBV28
d_gene: -
CDR3nt: TGTGCCAGCATAATAAGGGCGACAGCTTTCTTT
CDR3aa: CASIIRATAFF

j_gene: TRBJ2-5
abundance: few
v_gene: TRBV7-2
d_gene: -
CDR3nt: TGTGCCAGCAGCCATTATCAGGTGGAGACCCAGTACTTC
CDR3aa: CASSHYQVETQYF

j_gene: TRBJ2-5
abundance: -
v_gene: TRBV7-2
d_gene: -
CDR3nt: TGTGCCAGCAGCTTTCCTCTTTATGCAGCGCCTCAAGAGACCCAGTACTTC
CDR3aa: CASSFPLYAAPQETQYF

j_gene: TRBJ2-3
abundance: many
v_gene: TRBV11-2
d_gene: -
CDR3nt: TGTGCCAGCAGTTCAGGCACAGATACGCAGTATTTT
CDR3aa: CASSSGTDTQYF

j_gene: TRBJ1-1
abundance: many
v_gene: TRBV25-1
d_gene: -
CDR3nt: TGTGCCAGCAGTGACCTAACAGTTGGTGTTGAAGCTTTCTTT
CDR3aa: CASSDLTVGVEAFF

j_gene: TRBJ2-2
abundance: -
v_gene: TRBV12-3/TRBV12-4
d_gene: -
CDR3nt: TGTGCCAGCAGCCCCTTACCCGGGGAGCTGTTTTTT
CDR3aa: CASSPLPGELFF

j_gene: TRBJ2-5
abundance: few
v_gene: TRBV27
d_gene: TRBD2
CDR3nt: TGTGCCAGCAGTCGAGCGGGGCGGCTAGAGACCCAGTACTTC
CDR3aa: CASSRAGRLETQYF

j_gene: TRBJ1-5
abundance: -
v_gene: TRBV7-3
d_gene: -
CDR3nt: TGTGCCCGCAGCTTCGTGCGGCGCGGACCAAACAATCAGCCCCAGCATTTT
CDR3aa: CARSFVRRGPNNQPQHF

j_gene: TRBJ2-5
abundance: few
v_gene: TRBV29-1
d_gene: TRBD2
CDR3nt: TGCAGCGTCGGGTGGACGGGGGGGGAGACCCAGTACTTC
CDR3aa: CSVGWTGGETQYF

j_gene: TRBJ2-7
abundance: few
v_gene: TRBV7-2
d_gene: -
CDR3nt: TGTGCCAGCAGCTTTGGACAGTACGAGCAGTACTTC
CDR3aa: CASSFGQYEQYF

j_gene: TRBJ1-4
abundance: -
v_gene: TRBV6-1
d_gene: -
CDR3nt: TGTGCCAGCAGTTCCCGGCGGACATGG
CDR3aa: CASSSRRTW

j_gene: TRBJ2-3
abundance: few
v_gene: TRBV20-1
d_gene: -
CDR3nt: TGCAGTGCTGCACAAGGGGGTACGCAGTATTTT
CDR3aa: CSAAQGGTQYF

j_gene: TRBJ2-3
abundance: -
v_gene: TRBV2
d_gene: TRBD2
CDR3nt: TGTGCCTTACAGCAGCGGGACCAGACAGATACGCAGTATTTT
CDR3aa: CALQQRDQTDTQYF

j_gene: TRBJ1-3
abundance: few
v_gene: TRBV4-1
d_gene: -
CDR3nt: TGCGCCAGCAGCCAAGAGGGCGGTGGAAACACCATATATTTT
CDR3aa: CASSQEGGGNTIYF

j_gene: TRBJ2-2
abundance: -
v_gene: TRBV27
d_gene: -
CDR3nt: TGTGCCAGCAGTTTCGAAGCGTTCACCGGGGAGCTGTCTTTT
CDR3aa: CASSFEAFTGELSF

j_gene: TRBJ1-6
abundance: many
v_gene: TRBV20-1
d_gene: -
CDR3nt: TGCAGTGCTCCCCCGGGGCGGAGTAATTCACCCCTCCACTTT
CDR3aa: CSAPPGRSNSPLHF

j_gene: TRBJ2-1
abundance: once
v_gene: TRBV7-6
d_gene: -
CDR3nt: TGTGTCAGCAGCCTATCAGGGGTTGAGCAGTTCTTC
CDR3aa: CVSSLSGVEQFF

j_gene: TRBJ2-6
abundance: few
v_gene: TRBV6-1
d_gene: -
CDR3nt: TGTGCCAGCACTAATAGCGAAGGTGGGGCCAACGTCCTGACTTTC
CDR3aa: CASTNSEGGANVLTF

j_gene: TRBJ1-1
abundance: -
v_gene: TRBV7-9
d_gene: -
CDR3nt: TGTGCCAGCAGTTACTCTACTGGGAGGGACACTGAAGCTTTCTTT
CDR3aa: CASSYSTGRDTEAFF

j_gene: TRBJ1-1
abundance: -
v_gene: TRBV7-9
d_gene: -
CDR3nt: TGTGCCAGCAGCTTATCACAGACTGAAGCTTTCTTT
CDR3aa: CASSLSQTEAFF

j_gene: TRBJ2-1
abundance: few
v_gene: TRBV6-1
d_gene: TRBD2
CDR3nt: TGTGCCAGCAGCATCCCCGTTGGCGGGAGGCTCGGCAATGAGCAGTTCTTC
CDR3aa: CASSIPVGGRLGNEQFF

j_gene: TRBJ1-1
abundance: -
v_gene: TRBV7-9
d_gene: -
CDR3nt: TGTGCCAGCAGCTTTAGCCGGCCGGGGGGGGTGAACACTGAAGCTTTCTTT
CDR3aa: CASSFSRPGGVNTEAFF

j_gene: TRBJ2-1
abundance: few
v_gene: TRBV18
d_gene: TRBD1
CDR3nt: TGTGCCAGCTGGGCCGGGACAGCAGGCAATGAGCAGTTCTTC
CDR3aa: CASWAGTAGNEQFF

j_gene: TRBJ2-7
abundance: -
v_gene: TRBV11-2
d_gene: -
CDR3nt: TGTGCCAGCAGCTTAGCTTACGGGGGAGATTACGAGCAGTACTTC
CDR3aa: CASSLAYGGDYEQYF

j_gene: TRBJ2-7
abundance: few
v_gene: TRBV28
d_gene: -
CDR3nt: TGTGCCAGCAGTTTATGGAGGGGGGGTAGGGAGCAGTACTTC
CDR3aa: CASSLWRGGREQYF

j_gene: TRBJ2-1
abundance: -
v_gene: TRBV20-1
d_gene: TRBD2
CDR3nt: TGCAGTGCTGGAACTAGCGGGCTCTCCTACAATGAGCAGTTCTTC
CDR3aa: CSAGTSGLSYNEQFF

j_gene: TRBJ2-3
abundance: few
v_gene: TRBV20-1
d_gene: TRBD1
CDR3nt: TGCAGTGCTAGATCATGGACAGGCGGCACAGATACGCAGTATTTT
CDR3aa: CSARSWTGGTDTQYF

j_gene: TRBJ1-1
abundance: -
v_gene: TRBV20-1
d_gene: -
CDR3nt: TGCAGTGCTAATACGGGTGGGACTGAAGCTTTCTTT
CDR3aa: CSANTGGTEAFF

j_gene: TRBJ2-5
abundance: -
v_gene: TRBV4-1
d_gene: -
CDR3nt: TGCGCCAGCAGCCAATCCACCGGGCCTATAGCCCCGACCCAGTACTTC
CDR3aa: CASSQSTGPIAPTQYF

j_gene: TRBJ1-4
abundance: -
v_gene: TRBV7-2
d_gene: -
CDR3nt: TGTGCCAGCAGCCCCAGGGCAGCCCCTTCTGAAAAACTGTTTTTT
CDR3aa: CASSPRAAPSEKLFF

j_gene: TRBJ1-1
abundance: -
v_gene: TRBV27
d_gene: TRBD1
CDR3nt: TGTGCCAGCAGCCACTACAGGGGTAGTGATGCTTTCTTT
CDR3aa: CASSHYRGSDAFF